The following is a T cell receptor beta chain sequence with its context. Original analysis: Estimation of nucleated cell counts was performed using reference gene primer amplification. TCRdb's copy holds only in-frame clones and misses some; the assay was immunoSEQ multiplex PCR. V, J and clone size are taken as reported in that table, and D and trimming were inferred from the DNA itself. The table has some 200,000 clones, 70% to 90% seen once. The V and J ends lost 2 bases and 0 bases respectively, with 12 bases between them. The CDR3 length is 15 residues. CDR1 is SGHRS, CDR2 YFSETQ, per germline. The sample belongs to a study of blood T cell repertoires in COVID-19.

Sequencing was performed on peripheral blood. This clonotype was sampled from a woman between 18 and 29 years old who had recovered from COVID-19. The chain uses TRBV5-1 and TRBJ2-7; D may be TRBD1 (5 bases). In nucleotides, the CDR3 is TGCGCCAGCAGCTTCCCAGACAGATCCTCCTACGAGCAGTACTTC. Translated, it gives CASSFPDRSSYEQYF. Full variable domain (rest looked up from reference TRBV5-1 and TRBJ2-7): KAGVTQTPRYLIKTRGQQVTLSCSPISGHRSVSWYQQTPGQGLQFLFEYFSETQRNKGNFPGRFSGRQFSNSRSEMNVSTLELGDSALYLCASSFPDRSSYEQYFGPGTRLTVT.